These T cell receptor beta chains were read from a single sample in a study of shared clonotypes between healthy human individuals. The repertoire was sequenced with immunoSEQ multiplex PCR; TCRdb's copy has only in-frame clones and lacks some. The sample shows around 2.1 million clones, about 92% of them seen only once. The sequenced sample was naive CD8+ T cells from PBMCs. The origin of the receptors is a man younger than 35 in good health. Some clones in this sample may be carry-over from other donors' samples. CDR3s include the opening cysteine and the closing phenylalanine or tryptophan. The D gene is left open where the match is weak. A row's size may be missing; if present it is once, few, many or a size class.

J gene: TRBJ2-7
clone size: once
CDR3 length: 14
D gene: .
V gene: TRBV4-3
CDR3 DNA: TGCGCCAGCAGCCAAGCAGACAGAGCCTACGAGCAGTACTTC
CDR3 protein: CASSQADRAYEQYF

J gene: TRBJ2-1
clone size: .
CDR3 length: 15
D gene: .
V gene: TRBV7-6
CDR3 DNA: TGTGCCAGCAGCCTCGGTCCCGAGCCTGACAATGAGCAGTTCTTC
CDR3 protein: CASSLGPEPDNEQFF

J gene: TRBJ1-2
clone size: .
CDR3 length: 11
D gene: .
V gene: TRBV5-4
CDR3 DNA: TGTGCCAGCAGCTTGGAAAGGGTTTACACCTTC
CDR3 protein: CASSLERVYTF

J gene: TRBJ2-5
clone size: .
CDR3 length: 13
D gene: .
V gene: TRBV27
CDR3 DNA: TGTGCCAGCAGTTTAGTCGGCGGTTTTACCCAGTACTTC
CDR3 protein: CASSLVGGFTQYF

J gene: TRBJ2-2
clone size: .
CDR3 length: 16
D gene: .
V gene: TRBV4-1
CDR3 DNA: TGCGCCAGCAGTCAGCTCAGGCACCCCAACACCGGGGAGCTGTTTTTT
CDR3 protein: CASSQLRHPNTGELFF

J gene: TRBJ2-1
clone size: .
CDR3 length: 16
D gene: .
V gene: TRBV7-6
CDR3 DNA: TGTGCCAGCAGCTCCGACAGGTTCCCCCCCTACAATGAGCAGTTCTTC
CDR3 protein: CASSSDRFPPYNEQFF

J gene: TRBJ2-7
clone size: .
CDR3 length: 14
D gene: .
V gene: TRBV4-3
CDR3 DNA: TGCGCCAGCAGCCAAGATCGAGTGGAGTACGAGCAGTACTTC
CDR3 protein: CASSQDRVEYEQYF

J gene: TRBJ2-7
clone size: .
CDR3 length: 17
D gene: .
V gene: TRBV15
CDR3 DNA: TGTGCCACCAGCAGAGTAGGGGTTGGCGGGACCTCCTACGAGCAGTACTTC
CDR3 protein: CATSRVGVGGTSYEQYF

J gene: TRBJ1-2
clone size: .
CDR3 length: 15
D gene: .
V gene: TRBV29-1
CDR3 DNA: TGCAGCGTTGAAGTTCGGGGACTCCCTCCCTATGGCTACACCTTC
CDR3 protein: CSVEVRGLPPYGYTF

J gene: TRBJ1-1
clone size: .
CDR3 length: 14
D gene: .
V gene: TRBV10-2
CDR3 DNA: TGCGCCAGCAGAAGAAGGGACCTTGGCTCTGAAGCTTTCTTT
CDR3 protein: CASRRRDLGSEAFF

J gene: TRBJ2-4
clone size: .
CDR3 length: 15
D gene: .
V gene: TRBV7-9
CDR3 DNA: TGTGCCAGCAGCGAAACGGACAGAGAGAAAAACATTCAGTACTTC
CDR3 protein: CASSETDREKNIQYF

J gene: TRBJ1-3
clone size: .
CDR3 length: 14
D gene: .
V gene: TRBV29-1
CDR3 DNA: TGCAGCGTTGGAGGGGGGGCCGGTGGAAACACCATATATTTT
CDR3 protein: CSVGGGAGGNTIYF

J gene: TRBJ2-7
clone size: .
CDR3 length: 19
D gene: .
V gene: TRBV7-3
CDR3 DNA: TGTGCCAGCAGCTTAATTGATGGCTCTTTGGACAGCCCTTTTTACGAGCAGTACTTC
CDR3 protein: CASSLIDGSLDSPFYEQYF

J gene: TRBJ2-3
clone size: .
CDR3 length: 16
D gene: TRBD2
V gene: TRBV28
CDR3 DNA: TGTGCCACCGGTTATAGCGGGAGAACTAGCACAGATACGCAGTATTTT
CDR3 protein: CATGYSGRTSTDTQYF

J gene: TRBJ2-3
clone size: .
CDR3 length: 15
D gene: .
V gene: TRBV5-1
CDR3 DNA: TGCGCCAGCAGCTTGGTTCATTTTTTAGATGATACGCAGTATTTT
CDR3 protein: CASSLVHFLDDTQYF

J gene: TRBJ1-1
clone size: .
CDR3 length: 14
D gene: .
V gene: TRBV27
CDR3 DNA: TGTGCCAGCAGTTTACAAGGGAGCGGCACTGAAGCTTTCTTT
CDR3 protein: CASSLQGSGTEAFF

J gene: TRBJ1-5
clone size: .
CDR3 length: 19
D gene: TRBD1
V gene: TRBV7-2
CDR3 DNA: TGTGCCAGCAGCACATGGACAGGGTGGGCCTCAGGCAGCAATCAGCCCCAGCATTTT
CDR3 protein: CASSTWTGWASGSNQPQHF

J gene: TRBJ2-7
clone size: .
CDR3 length: 14
D gene: .
V gene: TRBV7-9
CDR3 DNA: TGTGCCAGCAGCCCGGGGACGGGCCTCCTCGAGCAGTACTTC
CDR3 protein: CASSPGTGLLEQYF

J gene: TRBJ2-1
clone size: .
CDR3 length: 18
D gene: .
V gene: TRBV28
CDR3 DNA: TGTGCCAGCAGTTCTTTCTTCCTGGCCGGGACACTCAACAATGAGCAGTTCTTC
CDR3 protein: CASSSFFLAGTLNNEQFF

J gene: TRBJ2-4
clone size: .
CDR3 length: 16
D gene: .
V gene: TRBV6-5
CDR3 DNA: TGTGCCAGCAGTTCCCCCTGGGGGCGGGATAAAAACATTCAGTACTTC
CDR3 protein: CASSSPWGRDKNIQYF

J gene: TRBJ1-2
clone size: .
CDR3 length: 14
D gene: .
V gene: TRBV10-3
CDR3 DNA: TGTGCCATCAGTAGCCCCGGTCGGGTTGATGGCTACACCTTC
CDR3 protein: CAISSPGRVDGYTF

J gene: TRBJ2-7
clone size: .
CDR3 length: 13
D gene: TRBD2
V gene: TRBV27
CDR3 DNA: TGTGCCAGTCAAGCGGGAGGGGCCTACGAGCAGTACTTC
CDR3 protein: CASQAGGAYEQYF

J gene: TRBJ1-1
clone size: .
CDR3 length: 15
D gene: .
V gene: TRBV6-1
CDR3 DNA: TGTGCCAGCCTCCCAAGGCTACCCATGAACACTGAAGCTTTCTTT
CDR3 protein: CASLPRLPMNTEAFF

J gene: TRBJ1-1
clone size: once
CDR3 length: 14
D gene: .
V gene: TRBV7-9
CDR3 DNA: TGTGCCAGCAGCTATGTACAGGGTCTCACTGAAGCTTTCTTT
CDR3 protein: CASSYVQGLTEAFF

J gene: TRBJ1-5
clone size: .
CDR3 length: 16
D gene: TRBD1
V gene: TRBV2
CDR3 DNA: TGTGCCAGCAGTGATTCTTATGGGACAGGCAATCAGCCCCAGCATTTT
CDR3 protein: CASSDSYGTGNQPQHF

J gene: TRBJ2-1
clone size: .
CDR3 length: 15
D gene: .
V gene: TRBV5-5
CDR3 DNA: TGTGCCAGCAGCTTGTGGGCAGGACAATACAATGAGCAGTTCTTC
CDR3 protein: CASSLWAGQYNEQFF

J gene: TRBJ2-1
clone size: .
CDR3 length: 15
D gene: TRBD1
V gene: TRBV18
CDR3 DNA: TGTGCCAGCTCACCGAGACAGGGGACCTACAATGAGCAGTTCTTC
CDR3 protein: CASSPRQGTYNEQFF

J gene: TRBJ2-7
clone size: .
CDR3 length: 14
D gene: .
V gene: TRBV19
CDR3 DNA: TGTGCCAGTAGTTGGCAGGCGGCTACCTACGAGCAGTACTTC
CDR3 protein: CASSWQAATYEQYF

J gene: TRBJ2-7
clone size: .
CDR3 length: 15
D gene: .
V gene: TRBV4-2
CDR3 DNA: TGTGCCAGCACCCAAGGGCAGACGGCCTCCGACGAGCAGTACTTC
CDR3 protein: CASTQGQTASDEQYF

J gene: TRBJ1-4
clone size: .
CDR3 length: 13
D gene: TRBD1
V gene: TRBV2
CDR3 DNA: TGTGCCGGATATAGGACAGGGGCTGAAAAACTGTTTTTT
CDR3 protein: CAGYRTGAEKLFF

J gene: TRBJ2-5
clone size: few
CDR3 length: 14
D gene: TRBD2
V gene: TRBV2
CDR3 DNA: TGTGCCAGCAGCGCAAGGACTAGAGAAGAGACCCAGTACTTC
CDR3 protein: CASSARTREETQYF

J gene: TRBJ2-7
clone size: .
CDR3 length: 13
D gene: TRBD1
V gene: TRBV6-5
CDR3 DNA: TGTGCCAGCAAGGAACAGGGGGGTTACGAGCAGTACTTC
CDR3 protein: CASKEQGGYEQYF

J gene: TRBJ1-1
clone size: .
CDR3 length: 13
D gene: .
V gene: TRBV21-1
CDR3 DNA: TGTGCAAAGAAAAGGGAGGGGAACACTGAAGCTTTCTTT
CDR3 protein: CAKKREGNTEAFF

J gene: TRBJ2-2
clone size: .
CDR3 length: 13
D gene: .
V gene: TRBV6-1
CDR3 DNA: TGTGCCAGCATAAAGAGTAACACCGGGGAGCTGTTTTTT
CDR3 protein: CASIKSNTGELFF

J gene: TRBJ2-6
clone size: .
CDR3 length: 15
D gene: .
V gene: TRBV19
CDR3 DNA: TGTGCCAGTAGTATATCAGGGTCTGGGGCCAACGTCCTGACTTTC
CDR3 protein: CASSISGSGANVLTF

J gene: TRBJ2-5
clone size: .
CDR3 length: 15
D gene: TRBD2
V gene: TRBV5-8
CDR3 DNA: TGTGCCAGCAGCTCGGGACTAGCGGCCCAAGAGACCCAGTACTTC
CDR3 protein: CASSSGLAAQETQYF

J gene: TRBJ2-1
clone size: .
CDR3 length: 15
D gene: .
V gene: TRBV5-6
CDR3 DNA: TGTGCCAGCAGCTTGGTGACAGGACTTCACAATGAGCAGTTCTTC
CDR3 protein: CASSLVTGLHNEQFF

J gene: TRBJ2-7
clone size: .
CDR3 length: 17
D gene: .
V gene: TRBV4-3
CDR3 DNA: TGCGCCAGAGGGGGGCTAAATTTGAGGGAGGGCCGCTACGAGCAGTACTTC
CDR3 protein: CARGGLNLREGRYEQYF

J gene: TRBJ2-1
clone size: .
CDR3 length: 15
D gene: TRBD2
V gene: TRBV5-6
CDR3 DNA: TGTGCCAGCAGCTTGTTGGGACTAGCGGGAGGTGAGCAGTTCTTC
CDR3 protein: CASSLLGLAGGEQFF

J gene: TRBJ1-2
clone size: .
CDR3 length: 14
D gene: .
V gene: TRBV7-9
CDR3 DNA: TGTGCCAGCAGCATCCAAGGGGAAGTCTGGGGCTACACCTTC
CDR3 protein: CASSIQGEVWGYTF